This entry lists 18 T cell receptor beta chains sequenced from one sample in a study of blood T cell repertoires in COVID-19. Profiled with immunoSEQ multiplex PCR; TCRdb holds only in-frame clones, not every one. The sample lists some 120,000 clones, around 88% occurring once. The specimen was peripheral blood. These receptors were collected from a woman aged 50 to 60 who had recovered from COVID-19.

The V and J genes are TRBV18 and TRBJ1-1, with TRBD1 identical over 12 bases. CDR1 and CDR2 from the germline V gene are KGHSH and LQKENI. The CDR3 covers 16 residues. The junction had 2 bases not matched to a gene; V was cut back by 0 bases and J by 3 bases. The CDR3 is CASSPPGQGAYTEAFF. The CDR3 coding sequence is TGTGCCAGCTCACCACCGGGACAGGGGGCATACACTGAAGCTTTCTTT.

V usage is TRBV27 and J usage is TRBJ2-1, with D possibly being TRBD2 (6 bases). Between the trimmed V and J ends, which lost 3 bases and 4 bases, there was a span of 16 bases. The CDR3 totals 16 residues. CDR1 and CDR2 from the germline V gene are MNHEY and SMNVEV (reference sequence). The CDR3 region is CASSFRRGGAYNEQFF. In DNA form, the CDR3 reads TGTGCCAGCAGTTTTAGGCGCGGAGGGGCATACAATGAGCAGTTCTTC.

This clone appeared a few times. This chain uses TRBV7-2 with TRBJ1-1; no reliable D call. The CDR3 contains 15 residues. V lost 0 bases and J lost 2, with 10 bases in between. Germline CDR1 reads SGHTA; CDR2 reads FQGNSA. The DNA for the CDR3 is TGTGCCAGCAGCTTAGCGTCCGGGGTAAACACTGAAGCTTTCTTT. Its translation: CASSLASGVNTEAFF.

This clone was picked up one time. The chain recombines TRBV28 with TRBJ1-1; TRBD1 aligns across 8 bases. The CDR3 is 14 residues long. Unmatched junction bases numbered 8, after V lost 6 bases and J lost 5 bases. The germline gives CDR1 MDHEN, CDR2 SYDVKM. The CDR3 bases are TGTGCCAGCAGGCGCGGACAGGGAGGGACTGAAGCTTTCTTT. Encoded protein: CASRRGQGGTEAFF.

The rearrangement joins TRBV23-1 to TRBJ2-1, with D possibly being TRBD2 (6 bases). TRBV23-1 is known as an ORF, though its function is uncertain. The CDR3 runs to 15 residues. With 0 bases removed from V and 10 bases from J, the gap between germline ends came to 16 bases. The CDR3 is CASSQSWPSAGEQFF. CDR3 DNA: TGCGCCAGCAGTCAATCTTGGCCTAGCGCAGGAGAGCAGTTCTTC.

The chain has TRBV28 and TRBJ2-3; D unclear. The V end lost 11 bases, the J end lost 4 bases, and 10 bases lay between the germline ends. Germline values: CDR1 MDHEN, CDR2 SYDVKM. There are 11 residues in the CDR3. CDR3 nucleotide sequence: TGTGCCTCCAAAGCCGCAGATACGCAGTATTTT. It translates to CASKAADTQYF.

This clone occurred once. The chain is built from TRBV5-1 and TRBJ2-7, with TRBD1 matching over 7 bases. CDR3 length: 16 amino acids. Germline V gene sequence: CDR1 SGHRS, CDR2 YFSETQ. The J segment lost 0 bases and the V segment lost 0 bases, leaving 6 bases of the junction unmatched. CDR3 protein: CASSLGPGTVSYEQYF. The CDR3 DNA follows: TGCGCCAGCAGCTTGGGGCCCGGGACAGTCTCCTACGAGCAGTACTTC.

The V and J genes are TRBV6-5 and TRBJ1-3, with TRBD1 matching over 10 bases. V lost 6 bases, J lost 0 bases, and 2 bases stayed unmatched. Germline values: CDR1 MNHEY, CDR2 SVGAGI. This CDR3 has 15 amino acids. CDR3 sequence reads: CASRGQGNSGNTIYF. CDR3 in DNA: TGTGCCAGCAGGGGACAGGGGAACTCTGGAAACACCATATATTTT.

The CDR3 DNA sequence: TGTGCCAGCAGGCCCGGGACAGCAACTAACTATGGCTACACCTTC. Its translation: CASRPGTATNYGYTF. The rearrangement joins TRBV6-5 to TRBJ1-2; 7 bases map to TRBD1. This CDR3 comprises 15 residues. V was clipped by 6 bases and J by 0 bases; unmatched bases: 7. Germline CDR1 MNHEY, CDR2 SVGAGI.

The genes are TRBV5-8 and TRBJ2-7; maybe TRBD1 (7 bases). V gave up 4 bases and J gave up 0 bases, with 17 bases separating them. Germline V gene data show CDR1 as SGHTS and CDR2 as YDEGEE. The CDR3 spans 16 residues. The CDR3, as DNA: TGTGCCAGCAGCCGCAGGGGGGCAGGCGACTCCTACGAGCAGTACTTC. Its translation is CASSRRGAGDSYEQYF.

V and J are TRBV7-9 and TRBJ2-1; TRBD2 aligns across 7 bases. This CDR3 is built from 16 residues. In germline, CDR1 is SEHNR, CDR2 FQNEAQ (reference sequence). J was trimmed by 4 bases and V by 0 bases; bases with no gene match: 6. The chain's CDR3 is CASSLALSGEYNEQFF. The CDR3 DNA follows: TGTGCCAGCAGCTTAGCGCTAAGCGGGGAGTACAATGAGCAGTTCTTC.

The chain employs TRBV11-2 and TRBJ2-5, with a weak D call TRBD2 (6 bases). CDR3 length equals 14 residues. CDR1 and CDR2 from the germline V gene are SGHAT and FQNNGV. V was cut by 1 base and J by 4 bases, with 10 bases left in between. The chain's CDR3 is CASSLGGVPETQYF. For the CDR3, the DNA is TGTGCCAGCAGCTTAGGCGGGGTCCCAGAGACCCAGTACTTC.

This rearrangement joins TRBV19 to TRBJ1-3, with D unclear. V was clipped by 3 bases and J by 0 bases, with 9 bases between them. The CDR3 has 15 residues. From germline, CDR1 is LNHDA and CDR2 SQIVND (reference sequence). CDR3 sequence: CASSIKTLSGNTIYF. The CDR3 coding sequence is TGTGCCAGTAGTATCAAAACTCTCTCTGGAAACACCATATATTTT. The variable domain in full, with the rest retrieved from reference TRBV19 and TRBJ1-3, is DGGITQSPKYLFRKEGQNVTLSCEQNLNHDAMYWYRQDPGQGLRLIYYSQIVNDFQKGDIAEGYSVSREKKESFPLTVTSAQKNPTAFYLCASSIKTLSGNTIYFGEGSWLTVV.

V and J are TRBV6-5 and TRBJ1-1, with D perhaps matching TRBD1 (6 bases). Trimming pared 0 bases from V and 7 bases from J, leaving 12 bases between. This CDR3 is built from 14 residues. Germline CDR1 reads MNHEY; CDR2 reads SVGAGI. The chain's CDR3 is CASSYSNRVGEAFF. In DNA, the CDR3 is TGTGCCAGCAGTTACTCGAACAGGGTCGGTGAAGCTTTCTTT.

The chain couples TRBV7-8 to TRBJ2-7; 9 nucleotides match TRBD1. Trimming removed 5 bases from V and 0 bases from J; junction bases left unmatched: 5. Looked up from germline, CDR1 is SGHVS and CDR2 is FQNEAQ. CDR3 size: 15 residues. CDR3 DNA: TGTGCCAGCAGCACGGGACAGGGCATCTCCTACGAGCAGTACTTC. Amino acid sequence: CASSTGQGISYEQYF.

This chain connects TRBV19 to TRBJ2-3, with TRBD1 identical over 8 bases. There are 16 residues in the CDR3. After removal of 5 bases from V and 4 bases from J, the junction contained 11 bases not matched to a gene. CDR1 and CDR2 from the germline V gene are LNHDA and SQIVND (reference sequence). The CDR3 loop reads CASSAWTGSDPDTQYF. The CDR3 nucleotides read TGTGCCAGTAGTGCCTGGACAGGGAGTGACCCAGATACGCAGTATTTT. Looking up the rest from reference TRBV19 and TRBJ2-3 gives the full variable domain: DGGITQSPKYLFRKEGQNVTLSCEQNLNHDAMYWYRQDPGQGLRLIYYSQIVNDFQKGDIAEGYSVSREKKESFPLTVTSAQKNPTAFYLCASSAWTGSDPDTQYFGPGTRLTVL.

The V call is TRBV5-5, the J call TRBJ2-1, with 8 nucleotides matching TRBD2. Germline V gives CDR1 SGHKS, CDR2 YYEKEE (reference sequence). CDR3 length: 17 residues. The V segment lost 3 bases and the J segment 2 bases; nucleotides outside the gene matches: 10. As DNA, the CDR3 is TGTGCCAGCAGCTACGACACAACTAGCGGTACCTACAATGAGCAGTTCTTC. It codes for CASSYDTTSGTYNEQFF.

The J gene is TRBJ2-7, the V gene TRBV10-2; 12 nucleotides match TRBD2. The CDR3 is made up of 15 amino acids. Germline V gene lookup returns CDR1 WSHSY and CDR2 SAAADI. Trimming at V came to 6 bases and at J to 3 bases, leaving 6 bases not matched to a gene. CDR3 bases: TGCGCCAGCAGGTTGACTAGCGGGGGCTTCTACGAGCAGTACTTC. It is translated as CASRLTSGGFYEQYF.